A selection of T cell receptor beta chains follows, all from one sample in a study of T cells in Graves' hyperthyroidism and ophthalmopathy. TCRdb fed the multiplex PCR reads into MiXCR, producing one record per CDR3 protein. Of about 540,000 distinct CDR3 sequences listed, about 43% are singletons. Sequencing used peripheral blood or thyroid tissue (not recorded which). The origin of the receptors is a woman aged 18-29 years with Graves' hyperthyroidism. Each CDR3 is given with its conserved first and last residue. A D gene is named only where the DNA matches it firmly. Clone size is given for some rows only: seen once, a few or many times, or a class if the clone is expanded.

v_gene	j_gene	d_gene	abundance	CDR3aa	CDR3nt
TRBV29-1	TRBJ1-1	-	-	CSVTGTSNTEAFF	TGCAGCGTTACGGGGACGAGTAACACTGAAGCTTTCTTT
TRBV15	TRBJ1-2	TRBD1	-	CATSRYDRVGYTF	TGTGCCACCAGCAGATACGACAGGGTTGGCTACACCTTC
TRBV9	TRBJ2-5	-	-	CASSLGLDQETQYF	TGTGCCAGCAGCTTGGGACTGGACCAAGAGACCCAGTACTTC
TRBV13	TRBJ2-6	TRBD2	once	CASSRGLAGLSPDYVLTF	TGTGCCAGCAGCAGGGGACTAGCGGGACTCAGCCCGGACTACGTCCTGACTTTC
TRBV9	TRBJ1-6	-	-	CASSETAHNQPLHF	TGTGCCAGCAGCGAAACAGCACACAATCAGCCCCTCCACTTT
TRBV20-1	TRBJ2-5	TRBD2	many	CSLTSGIQETQYF	TGCAGTCTGACTAGCGGCATTCAAGAGACCCAGTACTTC
TRBV24-1	TRBJ2-5	-	many	CATSEAGSGQETQYF	TGTGCCACCAGTGAGGCGGGATCGGGCCAAGAGACCCAGTACTTC
TRBV10-3	TRBJ1-2	TRBD1	-	CAISDTGGGDGYTF	TGTGCCATCAGTGACACAGGGGGCGGAGATGGCTACACCTTC
TRBV12-3/TRBV12-4	TRBJ1-2	-	many	CASSLQTASNYGYTF	TGTGCCAGCAGTTTACAAACGGCCTCTAACTATGGCTACACCTTC
TRBV11-3	TRBJ2-7	TRBD2	-	CASSFLAVSSYEQYF	TGTGCCAGCAGCTTTCTAGCGGTTAGCTCCTACGAGCAGTACTTC
TRBV24-1	TRBJ2-1	TRBD1	-	CATSDPGQGKDEQFF	TGTGCCACCAGTGACCCCGGACAGGGAAAGGATGAGCAGTTCTTC